The 15 T cell receptor beta chains reported below all come from one sample, sequenced in a study of post-analysis software for immune sequencing data (dated by TCRdb to between 2015 and 2016). Overall results and qualifications from the work: Significantly higher frequencies in patients than in controls were found for roughly 5 TRBV segments, including TRBV5-6, TRBV5-1 and TRBV20-1.

The library came from PCR. The sequencer was an Illumina HiSeq 2500. Unique molecular identifiers were incorporated into TCR beta cDNA libraries to reduce PCR and sequencing biases. TCRdb reran the public reads through fastp at Q25 and MiXCR, keeping productive beta chains. Records with the same CDR3 protein are collapsed into one entry carrying the most frequent genes and DNA. The sample records around 400,000 distinct CDR3 sequences, about a third of which are singletons. Clones ranked in the top ten supply 13% of the sample. Their target antigens are unknown. Sequencing was done on a sample of blood. These receptors came from a girl aged 10-17 years with multiple sclerosis.

This clonotype was recorded once. Relative to the germline gene, one junction end is altered; a read error may explain this. The chain is built from TRBV10-3 and TRBJ2-4; 10 bases line up with TRBD2. The J call is doubtful: the DNA matches TRBJ2-5 better. CDR1 and CDR2 from the germline V gene are ENHRY and SYGVKD. The CDR3 is made up of 15 amino acids. The CDR3 is CAISSAGGRQGTQYF. DNA of the CDR3: TGTGCCATCAGTTCAGCGGGGGGGCGTCAAGGGACCCAGTACTTC.

Only a few counts were recorded for this clonotype. The chain links TRBV5-1 to TRBJ2-7; 9 bases are shared with TRBD2. In germline, CDR1 is SGHRS, CDR2 YFSETQ. The V and J ends lost 4 bases and 3 bases, in that order; junction bases with no gene match: 5. The CDR3 is 14 residues long. CDR3 DNA sequence: TGCGCCAGCAGCCCCGGGACTAGCTTCTACGAGCAGTACTTC. As protein: CASSPGTSFYEQYF. Complete variable domain (other parts from reference TRBV5-1 and TRBJ2-7): KAGVTQTPRYLIKTRGQQVTLSCSPISGHRSVSWYQQTPGQGLQFLFEYFSETQRNKGNFPGRFSGRQFSNSRSEMNVSTLELGDSALYLCASSPGTSFYEQYFGPGTRLTVT.

This chain uses TRBV6-6 with TRBJ2-2; 9 positions agree with TRBD1. The V gene's germline CDR1 is MNHNY and CDR2 SVGAGI (reference sequence). The CDR3 covers 15 residues. V lost 2 bases to trimming and J lost 9 bases; unmatched junction nucleotides: 7. CDR3 residues: CASSYPGQGDRELFF. The CDR3 DNA is TGTGCCAGCAGTTACCCGGGACAGGGTGATCGGGAGCTGTTTTTT.

There are a few counts of this clonotype. This sequence joins TRBV12-3 or TRBV12-4 and TRBJ2-1, with 12 bases identical to TRBD2. CDR3 length equals 16 residues. Germline trimming cut 6 bases from V and 5 bases from J; bases unmatched to any gene: 8. In DNA, the CDR3 is TGTGCCAGCAGCCCTAACCTAGCGGGGGGGCACAATGAGCAGTTCTTC. Protein product: CASSPNLAGGHNEQFF.

This clonotype was counted between two and nine times. J is TRBJ2-3 and V is TRBV7-2; TRBD2 agrees at 11 bases. The CDR3 spans 17 residues. Trimming took 4 bases from V and 6 from J; bases not matched to a gene: 12. The germline gives CDR1 SGHTA, CDR2 FQGNSA. The chain's CDR3 is CASSSPGLAVEGDTQYF. The CDR3 DNA sequence: TGTGCCAGCAGCTCTCCGGGACTAGCGGTTGAAGGGGATACGCAGTATTTT.

This clonotype was detected only a few times. The J gene is TRBJ2-7, the V gene TRBV20-1, with unresolved D. The germline gives CDR1 DFQATT, CDR2 SNEGSKA (reference sequence). The CDR3 runs 11 residues. V lost 3 bases to trimming and J lost 3 bases, with 6 bases between them. CDR3 in amino acids: CSASKDYEQYF. DNA for the CDR3: TGCAGTGCTAGTAAAGACTACGAGCAGTACTTC.

This clonotype has at least ten counts. V gene TRBV5-1 combines with J gene TRBJ2-3, with D possibly matching TRBD2 (5 bases). V was shortened by 4 bases and J by 3 bases, with 21 bases between the two germline ends. Germline V lookup: CDR1 SGHRS, CDR2 YFSETQ. This CDR3 is built from 17 residues. The CDR3 DNA reads TGCGCCAGCAGCCCCCAAAGGGTCCTGGGAGTGACAGATACGCAGTATTTT. This codes for CASSPQRVLGVTDTQYF.

The rearrangement links TRBV9 to TRBJ2-1; D not certain. The CDR3 is 15 residues long. Germline CDR1 and CDR2: SGDLS and YYNGEE. V was pared by 0 bases and J by 10 bases, with 17 bases between. In DNA form, the CDR3 reads TGTGCCAGCAGCGTAGAGGGTTACCCCTTGGAGGAGCAGTTCTTC. Its translation is CASSVEGYPLEEQFF.

This clonotype was observed a handful of times. The gene calls are TRBV29-1 and TRBJ2-2; TRBD2 might be the D (6 bases). CDR3 size: 15 residues. Germline V lookup: CDR1 SQVTM, CDR2 ANQGSEA. With 5 bases removed from V and 6 bases from J, the gap between germline ends came to 19 bases. In DNA form, the CDR3 reads TGCAGCGTTCGGGAGTTGGGTGCCCTGTCCGGGGAGCTGTTTTTT. Translation: CSVRELGALSGELFF.

The DNA of the CDR3 is TGCGCCAGCAGCCAAACAGGGGGCCCTGGGGCCAACGTCCTGACTTTC. It specifies CASSQTGGPGANVLTF. This rearrangement joins TRBV4-1 to TRBJ2-6; TRBD1 aligns across 9 bases. Germline CDR1 and CDR2: MGHRA and YSYEKL. CDR3 size: 16 residues. V lost 2 bases to trimming and J lost 2 bases; unmatched junction nucleotides: 1.

The J gene is TRBJ1-2, the V gene TRBV6-5; weak D call: TRBD1 (5 bases). Looked up from germline, CDR1 is MNHEY and CDR2 is SVGAGI. V dropped 6 bases and J dropped 5 bases, with 19 bases sitting between them. CDR3 length equals 15 residues. The CDR3 DNA reads TGTGCCAGCAGCTCCGAAGGGGCGGATTTTTATGGCTACACCTTC. Amino acids: CASSSEGADFYGYTF.

This clonotype occurred a few times. The gene calls are TRBV10-3 and TRBJ2-7; tentative D call: TRBD2 (5 bases). V was pared by 1 base and J by 0 bases, with 7 bases between. The CDR3 is 14 amino acids. Germline V lookup: CDR1 ENHRY, CDR2 SYGVKD. The CDR3 is CAISEFGDSYEQYF. Written as DNA, the CDR3 is TGTGCCATCAGTGAGTTCGGGGACTCCTACGAGCAGTACTTC.

The chain is built from TRBV6-5 and TRBJ2-7; 9 bases are a match to TRBD1. Germline CDR1 MNHEY, CDR2 SVGAGI. The CDR3 is made up of 15 amino acids. The junction had 9 bases not matched to a gene; V was cut back by 6 bases and J by 3 bases. The DNA of the CDR3 is TGTGCCAGCAGCCAAGCCCTGACAGGGGGCTACGAGCAGTACTTC. Protein sequence: CASSQALTGGYEQYF.

This clonotype was observed once. The chain joins TRBV7-2 to TRBJ2-3, with 8 positions matching TRBD2. The length of the CDR3 is 16 residues. Trimming removed 0 bases from V and 1 base from J; junction bases left unmatched: 3. Germline V gene lookup returns CDR1 SGHTA and CDR2 FQGNSA. CDR3 DNA: TGTGCCAGCAGCTTAGCCCGGGGGGGCGGCACAGATACGCAGTATTTT. Protein sequence: CASSLARGGGTDTQYF.

This clonotype was detected ten times or more. The J gene is TRBJ2-5, the V gene TRBV10-1; possible D gene TRBD1, 6 bases. This CDR3 comprises 13 residues. The V end was cut by 6 bases, the J end by 4 bases, with 12 bases between. Germline values: CDR1 WNHNN, CDR2 SYGVQD (reference sequence). The DNA of the CDR3 is TGCGCCAGCAGCATAGGACAGACAGAGACCCAGTACTTC. It encodes CASSIGQTETQYF.